These 31 T cell receptor beta chains came from one sample sequenced in a study of shared T cell receptors in the human thymus. The assay was immunoSEQ multiplex PCR, and TCRdb's table has in-frame clones only and misses some. The table records about 660,000 clones, around 87% of them present only once. This sample was shared with a second study, whose subject was human thymus T cells.

Specimen: thymocytes. The receptor set was obtained from a boy under two years old with a congenital heart defect.

The rearrangement joins TRBV7-3 to TRBJ1-1; TRBD1 matches 9 bases. This CDR3 spans 16 amino acids. The V gene's germline CDR1 is SGHTA and CDR2 FQGTGA. The junction had 7 bases not matched to a gene; V was cut back by 2 bases and J by 3 bases. The CDR3 protein is CASSLGARTGDTEAFF. The CDR3 DNA follows: TGTGCCAGCAGCTTAGGGGCCCGGACAGGGGACACTGAAGCTTTCTTT.

The chain joins TRBV6-4 to TRBJ2-1; 9 bases fit TRBD2. Trimming at V came to 4 bases and at J to 9 bases, leaving 4 bases not matched to a gene. Per germline, CDR1 MRHNA and CDR2 SNTAGT. The CDR3 has 13 residues. This CDR3 is CASSGGTSSEQFF. The CDR3 DNA reads TGTGCCAGCAGTGGGGGGACTAGCAGTGAGCAGTTCTTC.

CDR3 sequence reads: CASSAWGGRNQPQHF. The DNA of the CDR3 is TGTGCCAGCAGTGCCTGGGGGGGGCGGAATCAGCCCCAGCATTTT. The chain employs TRBV28 and TRBJ1-5; D might be TRBD1 (6 bases). The germline gives CDR1 MDHEN, CDR2 SYDVKM. The CDR3 extends over 15 amino acids. Trimming left V 5 bases short and J 4 bases short, with 15 bases between.

The chain couples TRBV27 to TRBJ2-5, with TRBD2 matching 7 bases. The V gene end was trimmed by 6 bases and the J gene end by 1 base; junction bases not matched to a gene: 11. This CDR3 spans 16 amino acids. Germline CDR1 reads MNHEY; CDR2 reads SMNVEV (reference sequence). CDR3 sequence (DNA): TGTGCCAGCAGACCCTTTTGGGGGAGGGCCCAAGAGACCCAGTACTTC. Amino acids: CASRPFWGRAQETQYF.

In the case of this clone: A junction end diverges from the germline sequence, so it may reflect a read error. This chain connects TRBV4-2 to TRBJ2-5; 8 bases line up with TRBD1. The germline V gene has CDR1 LGHNA and CDR2 YNFKEQ. The CDR3 spans 15 residues. CDR3 in DNA: TGTGCCAGCAACAACCCCCGGGACAGGCAAGGGACCCAGTACTTC. Protein product: CASNNPRDRQGTQYF.

This chain links TRBV27 with TRBJ2-2; 10 nucleotides line up with TRBD2. In germline, CDR1 is MNHEY, CDR2 SMNVEV (reference sequence). This CDR3 is built from 19 residues. Trimming at V came to 7 bases and at J to 4 bases, leaving 18 bases not matched to a gene. CDR3 in amino acids: CASIYRAPGLAPFTGELFF. In nucleotides, the CDR3 is TGTGCCAGCATATACAGGGCACCGGGACTAGCGCCATTCACCGGGGAGCTGTTTTTT.

The genes are TRBV6-1 and TRBJ2-5; 9 nucleotides agree with TRBD2. The CDR3 totals 16 residues. CDR1 is MNHNS, CDR2 SASEGT, per germline. The trim removed 4 bases at V and 2 bases at J, leaving 8 bases unmatched. CDR3 amino acids: CASSANRLAEQETQYF. CDR3 DNA: TGTGCCAGCAGTGCGAACCGACTAGCGGAGCAAGAGACCCAGTACTTC.

This clone has more than one count but fewer than ten. V gene TRBV28 combines with J gene TRBJ1-5; unclear D gene. V dropped 3 bases and J dropped 5 bases, with 17 bases sitting between them. Germline loops: CDR1 MDHEN, CDR2 SYDVKM. This CDR3 spans 16 amino acids. CDR3 coding DNA: TGTGCCAGCAGTTTTGTCGTCGGCCAGGCCTATCAGCCCCAGCATTTT. Translating gives CASSFVVGQAYQPQHF.

The V gene is TRBV6-1, the J gene TRBJ2-3; maybe TRBD2 (6 bases). Trimming stripped 6 bases from V and 0 bases from J, with 13 bases between. The germline V gene encodes CDR1 MNHNS and CDR2 SASEGT. This CDR3 has 15 amino acids. CDR3 residues: CASSLLAESTDTQYF. The CDR3, as DNA: TGTGCCAGCAGCTTATTAGCGGAGAGCACAGATACGCAGTATTTT.

The chain couples TRBV10-3 to TRBJ2-3; 7 bases fit TRBD2. With V trimmed by 4 bases and J by 4 bases, 8 bases remained unmatched. CDR3 length equals 15 residues. The germline V gene has CDR1 ENHRY and CDR2 SYGVKD. The CDR3 loop is CAISADGRGADTQYF. The CDR3 DNA follows: TGTGCCATCAGTGCGGATGGGAGGGGCGCAGATACGCAGTATTTT.

The chain combines TRBV6-1 with TRBJ1-2; no clear D. The CDR3 is 15 residues long. The V and J ends lost 4 bases and 5 bases respectively, with 17 bases between them. The germline V gene encodes CDR1 MNHNS and CDR2 SASEGT. The DNA of the CDR3 is TGTGCCAGCAGTGTGACCCGGGAGCGAAGGTATGGCTACACCTTC. Amino acid sequence: CASSVTRERRYGYTF.

This sequence joins TRBV9 and TRBJ2-7; TRBD2 matches 13 bases. Per germline, CDR1 SGDLS and CDR2 YYNGEE. The CDR3 is 16 residues long. The V and J ends lost 4 bases and 0 bases, in that order; junction bases with no gene match: 4. CDR3 DNA: TGTGCCAGCAGCCCAGGGACTAGCGGGGACTCCTACGAGCAGTACTTC. Amino acid sequence: CASSPGTSGDSYEQYF.

The count of this clone is one. This rearrangement joins TRBV7-2 to TRBJ2-7, with TRBD2 as a possible D gene (7 bases). The V end was cut by 6 bases, the J end by 5 bases, with 23 bases between. The CDR3 totals 16 residues. CDR1 is SGHTA, CDR2 FQGNSA, per germline. The CDR3 coding sequence is TGTGCCAGCAGTTTGGCCGGGGGGCGGGAAATAAACGAGCAGTACTTC. This gives the protein CASSLAGGREINEQYF.

The genes are TRBV7-9 and TRBJ2-7; 8 bases fit TRBD1. This CDR3 has 16 residues. The V segment lost 1 base and the J segment 0 bases; nucleotides outside the gene matches: 5. Per the germline V gene, CDR1 is SEHNR and CDR2 is FQNEAQ (reference sequence). Written as DNA, the CDR3 is TGTGCCAGCAGCTTAGGGGGCAGGGGGCCCTCCTACGAGCAGTACTTC. Protein product: CASSLGGRGPSYEQYF. The full variable domain, rest sourced from reference TRBV7-9 and TRBJ2-7, is DTGVSQNPRHKITKRGQNVTFRCDPISEHNRLYWYRQTLGQGPEFLTYFQNEAQLEKSRLLSDRFSAERPKGSFSTLEIQRTEQGDSAMYLCASSLGGRGPSYEQYFGPGTRLTVT.

J is TRBJ2-7 and V is TRBV9; 8 bases line up with TRBD2. With V trimmed by 4 bases and J by 2 bases, 5 bases remained unmatched. Germline lookup yields CDR1 SGDLS and CDR2 YYNGEE. There are 14 residues in the CDR3. DNA of the CDR3: TGTGCCAGCAGCCCGCTGCGGGAGGCCTACGAGCAGTACTTC. This encodes CASSPLREAYEQYF.

CDR3 protein: CATPGLPYEQYF. The DNA for the CDR3 is TGTGCCACTCCGGGACTCCCCTACGAGCAGTACTTC. The V gene is TRBV27, the J gene TRBJ2-7, with a weak D call TRBD2 (6 bases). The CDR3 has 12 amino acids. Trimming pared 10 bases from V and 2 bases from J, leaving 12 bases between. Germline V gene lookup returns CDR1 MNHEY and CDR2 SMNVEV (reference sequence).

V gene TRBV27 combines with J gene TRBJ2-7; tentative D call: TRBD2 (6 bases). This CDR3 has 18 residues. V dropped 4 bases and J dropped 0 bases, with 22 bases sitting between them. In germline, CDR1 is MNHEY, CDR2 SMNVEV (reference sequence). The CDR3 spells CASSSRSPVAAPSYEQYF. The CDR3 nucleotides are TGTGCCAGCAGTTCCCGCTCTCCCGTAGCGGCCCCCTCCTACGAGCAGTACTTC.

The CDR3 loop reads CSVGPGTGPSGANVLTF. CDR3 coding DNA: TGCAGCGTTGGCCCAGGGACAGGGCCGTCTGGGGCCAACGTCCTGACTTTC. V is TRBV29-1 and J is TRBJ2-6; 9 nucleotides line up with TRBD1. Per the germline V gene, CDR1 is SQVTM and CDR2 is ANQGSEA. CDR3 size: 17 residues. The ends lost 4 bases at V and 1 base at J; junction bases unmatched: 8.

In this sample, this clone turned up once. J is TRBJ1-5 and V is TRBV27, with a weak D call TRBD1 (6 bases). V was trimmed by 2 bases and J by 6 bases, leaving 11 bases between them. The CDR3 runs to 14 residues. The germline CDR1 and CDR2 sequences are MNHEY and SMNVEV (reference sequence). CDR3 DNA: TGTGCCAGCAGTTTAGACCAGGGGAGTCAGCCCCAGCATTTT. Protein: CASSLDQGSQPQHF.

The J gene is TRBJ2-1, the V gene TRBV4-3; 14 bases fit TRBD2. V lost 0 bases to trimming and J lost 0 bases; unmatched junction nucleotides: 10. Germline CDR1 and CDR2: LGHNA and YSLEER. This CDR3 has 21 amino acids. CDR3 nucleotides: TGCGCCAGCAGCCAAGATTACGGACTAGCGGGAGGAAACAGCTCCTACAATGAGCAGTTCTTC. It translates to CASSQDYGLAGGNSSYNEQFF.

The chain has TRBV7-2 and TRBJ1-1; no firm D call. The CDR3 spans 13 residues. Germline V gene lookup returns CDR1 SGHTA and CDR2 FQGNSA. V shed 7 bases and J shed 4 bases, with 13 bases lying between them. CDR3 in amino acids: CASTLEVITEAFF. CDR3 nucleotides: TGTGCCAGCACCCTAGAGGTGATCACTGAAGCTTTCTTT.

CDR3 protein: CAWSVAQDRYTDTQYF. In DNA, the CDR3 is TGTGCCTGGAGTGTAGCCCAGGACAGATACACAGATACGCAGTATTTT. The chain recombines TRBV30 with TRBJ2-3; D is possibly TRBD1 (6 bases). The germline V gene encodes CDR1 GTSNPN and CDR2 SVGIG (reference sequence). The V end lost 0 bases, the J end lost 2 bases, and 15 bases lay between the germline ends. The CDR3 runs to 16 residues.

The genes are TRBV15 and TRBJ1-4; 11 nucleotides match TRBD1. The germline gives CDR1 LNHNV, CDR2 YYDKDF (reference sequence). There are 15 residues in the CDR3. Trimming took 4 bases from V and 7 from J; bases not matched to a gene: 5. CDR3 nucleotides: TGTGCCACCAGCACGGACAGGGGGCGCGGTGAAAAACTGTTTTTT. Amino acid sequence: CATSTDRGRGEKLFF.

V is TRBV2 and J is TRBJ1-2; maybe TRBD1 (5 bases). CDR1 is SNHLY, CDR2 FYNNEI, per germline. This CDR3 contains 13 residues. Trimming cost V 11 bases and J 3 bases, with 16 bases left between them. The DNA for the CDR3 is TGTGCCGAGCGACAGACTGAGGACTATGGCTACACCTTC. Its protein product is CAERQTEDYGYTF.

About this clone itself: The conserved phenylalanine or tryptophan normally closing the CDR3 is absent here, so this likely arose from a read error. The DNA is omitted, as the CDR3 cannot be located on it reliably, and the CDR3 follows TCRdb's listing. The CDR3 reads CASREREKVG. The genes are TRBV5-8 and TRBJ2-7; whether TRBD2, the table's D call, matches the DNA was not checked. The CDR3 totals 10 residues, both ends included. Per germline, CDR1 SGHTS and CDR2 YDEGEE.

J is TRBJ2-3 and V is TRBV9; 9 bases map to TRBD2. There are 16 residues in the CDR3. The germline V gene has CDR1 SGDLS and CDR2 YYNGEE. The trim removed 4 bases at V and 4 bases at J, leaving 10 bases unmatched. CDR3 sequence reads: CASSPRGGGEADTQYF. Here the CDR3 DNA reads TGTGCCAGCAGCCCCCGCGGGGGGGGAGAAGCAGATACGCAGTATTTT.

This clone occurred once. J is TRBJ2-1 and V is TRBV11-2; 10 bases map to TRBD1. Per germline, CDR1 SGHAT and CDR2 FQNNGV. CDR3 length equals 16 residues. J gave up 4 bases and V 6 bases, and 9 bases lay outside the gene matches. DNA for the CDR3: TGTGCCAGCAGTAACACCCCGGGACAGGGGTACAATGAGCAGTTCTTC. It codes for CASSNTPGQGYNEQFF.

The chain is built from TRBV19 and TRBJ2-7; 8 positions match TRBD2. The CDR3 extends over 16 amino acids. CDR1 LNHDA and CDR2 SQIVND come from the germline V gene (reference sequence). Unmatched junction bases numbered 9, after V lost 3 bases and J lost 2 bases. The CDR3 loop reads CASSIGRASGPYEQYF. The CDR3 nucleotides read TGTGCCAGTAGTATCGGGAGGGCTAGCGGTCCCTACGAGCAGTACTTC.

This clone was counted between two and nine times. The rearrangement uses TRBV20-1 and TRBJ2-7; 12 positions match TRBD2. CDR1 and CDR2 (germline): DFQATT, SNEGSKA (reference sequence). There are 11 residues in the CDR3. V gave up 5 bases and J gave up 12 bases; unmatched junction bases: 5. The CDR3 nucleotides are TGCAGTGCTCCGACTAGCGGGGGACGGTACTTC. Translation gives CSAPTSGGRYF.

V and J are TRBV5-6 and TRBJ2-3; weak D call: TRBD2 (6 bases). The V gene's germline CDR1 is SGHDT and CDR2 YYEEEE. V gave up 1 base and J gave up 4 bases, with 13 bases separating them. This CDR3 is built from 15 residues. CDR3 sequence: CASSLCTSLPDTQYF. DNA for the CDR3: TGTGCCAGCAGCTTGTGCACTAGCCTCCCAGATACGCAGTATTTT.

This clone has a single count. The rearrangement links TRBV6-1 to TRBJ1-2; D is unclear. CDR1 is MNHNS, CDR2 SASEGT, per germline. The V and J ends lost 4 bases and 5 bases respectively, with 11 bases between them. The CDR3 is 13 amino acids. CDR3 protein: CASSAARGYGYTF. The CDR3 DNA sequence: TGTGCCAGCAGTGCGGCCCGAGGTTATGGCTACACCTTC.